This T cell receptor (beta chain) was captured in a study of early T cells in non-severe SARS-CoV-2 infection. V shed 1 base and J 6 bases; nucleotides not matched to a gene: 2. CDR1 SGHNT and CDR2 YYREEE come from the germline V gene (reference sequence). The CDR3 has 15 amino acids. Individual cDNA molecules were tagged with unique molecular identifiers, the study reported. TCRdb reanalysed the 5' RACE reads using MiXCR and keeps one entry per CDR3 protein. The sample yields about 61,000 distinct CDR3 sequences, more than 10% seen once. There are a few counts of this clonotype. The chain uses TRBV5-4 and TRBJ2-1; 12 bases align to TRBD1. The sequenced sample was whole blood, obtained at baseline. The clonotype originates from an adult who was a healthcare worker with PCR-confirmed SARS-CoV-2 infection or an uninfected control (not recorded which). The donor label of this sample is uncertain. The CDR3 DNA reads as TGTGCCAGCAGCTTGAGGGACAGGGGGCTCAATGAGCAGTTCTTC. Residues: CASSLRDRGLNEQFF.